This T cell receptor beta chain was recorded in a study of cytomegalovirus exposure and HLA in healthy donors (dated by TCRdb to about 2017). For context, the study as a whole: An earlier analysis of about 560 of the donors reported 250 to 350 Gb of sequence data and 117 million unique TCR beta sequences obtained from about 179 million T cells. An early release covering more than 500 HLA-typed donors comprised approximately 300 gigabases of sequencing data and approximately 85 million unique TCR sequences. Roughly five DR-DQ haplotypes were treated as single units for association and clustering because of strong linkage in the cohort. The later analysis used no new phenotypic data to find candidate immune exposures, relying instead on TCR beta sequences and their occurrence across donors. Genome-wide SNP genotypes for about three fifths of the roughly 670 donors were used in a later genetic analysis, which treated that subset as a discovery cohort. Among 300 to 500 genotyped donors of the cohort, an average of roughly 230,000 unique TCR beta nucleotide sequences was sequenced per donor, of which roughly 17% were non-productive. HLA typing covered class I and class II loci at four-digit resolution. The study used immunosequencing to profile the T cell repertoires of several hundred subjects and linked those repertoires to cytomegalovirus serostatus. To decide whether each TCR beta V gene segment behaved as functional or pseudogenic, an earlier analysis of approximately 590 of the donors relied on high-throughput TCR beta sequencing. Donor age, sex, ethnicity and CMV serostatus were compiled together with the repertoire data. Typing coverage differed by locus: A, B, C, DRB1 and DQB1 were typed in about 620-640 donors, DQA1 in approximately 520, DPA1 in approximately 610, and DPB1 in around 490. The study combined high-throughput TCR immunosequencing, statistical association of individual TCRs with disease status, and machine learning to predict cytomegalovirus infection status. Every discovery cohort repertoire had been produced on one sequencing platform. The study aimed to test whether cataloging public T cell receptors could reveal signatures of past pathogen exposure. Of the roughly 430 genotyped donors, approximately 80% fell in the genetic ancestry cluster associated with self-reported Caucasian donors. To study patterns of TCR occurrence, a later analysis re-analyzed previously published TCR beta repertoires from 550 to 800 donors and added high-resolution HLA genotyping. A separate validation cohort of 90 to 150 different subjects was used in addition to the 666-subject first cohort.

What the research found in general, with its limitations: A few of the identified cytomegalovirus-associated TCR beta chains were confirmed in vitro to be specific for cytomegalovirus antigens. Assigning TCR associations to individual alleles was difficult when HLA alleles, especially DR and DQ, strongly co-occurred. The authors suggested that the approach could potentially be generalized to other disease states and immunological phenotypes. CMV serostatus was the only immune exposure information available for the cohort. This cohort had only TCR beta chains sequenced, and the lack of alpha or paired-chain data limited which features could be detected. An earlier analysis of around 600 of the donors showed that most TCR beta V segments appeared in productive rearrangements either about 87% or about 30% of the time, which broadly matched IMGT annotations. Because counts were too low, around 17 rarely observed V segments, including chromosome 9 orphons, were left out of the earlier analysis of over 550 of the donors. A total of fewer than 200 TCR beta chains were listed by the study as associated with cytomegalovirus. A further reported finding was that TCR beta sequences accurately predicted the HLA-A and HLA-B alleles for most subjects in the first cohort. Presence/absence analyses assumed roughly uniform sequencing depth across donors, an assumption that may not hold. In a later genetic analysis, a missense DCLRE1C variant was associated with V-gene and J-gene trimming of TCR beta chains, and the association was replicated in an independent cohort. According to a later genetic analysis, donors in an Asian-associated ancestry cluster had fewer N-insertions in productive TCRs than the approximately 690-donor mean. Most TCR sequences were observed very rarely across donors, whereas some public TCRs were present in many individuals. The classifier was reported to diagnose cytomegalovirus status with high specificity and sensitivity in both the original cohort and the validation cohort. Because the 87-base-pair reads could not distinguish some IMGT-functional V segments, including TRBV6-2 and TRBV6-3, those segments were excluded. Specific HLA alleles were associated with 15,000 to 20,000 TCR beta sequences at a false discovery rate of 0.05 in a later analysis. In a later analysis, the rate of TCR association differed among HLA loci, with DRB1 alleles having the most associated TCRs and HLA-C alleles having the fewest. Several of the top co-occurrence clusters appeared to be linked to parvovirus B19, influenza, CMV and Epstein-Barr virus, according to a later analysis. Linkage disequilibrium might explain the correlated functional status among segregating V segments, but an unknown experimental factor could not be excluded. Because some donors lacked HLA typing at each locus, the association tests relied only on the typed subset. Most CMV-associated TCR beta chains appeared to be HLA-restricted in a later analysis, and the HLA associations seemed to be driven largely by CMV exposure. A later analysis found that HLA-associated TCR beta chains were more clonally expanded and had lower generation probabilities than equally common non-associated chains. A cluster of highly shared sequence variants was judged likely to represent a technical artifact of the sequencing pipeline.

The cohort was made up of 500 to 850 healthy bone marrow donors. At the time of sampling, every cohort member was nominally healthy, though immune exposures that went unrecorded were likely present. The donor tested CMV seropositive, placing the donor among the 310 or so seropositive members of the cohort. A peripheral blood sample was provided by each donor, and peripheral blood mononuclear cells were used for TCR beta sequencing. Genomic DNA was extracted from the blood cell samples with the Qiagen DNeasy Blood Extraction Kit. The library was generated by the immunoSEQ multiplex PCR assay. A mixture of 60 forward primers for TCR Vbeta segments and 13 reverse primers for TCR Jbeta segments was used in the multiplex PCR. A multiplex PCR assay on genomic DNA amplified the CDR3 region of rearranged TCR beta genes. The amplified TCR beta libraries were sequenced on the Illumina HiSeq System as 87-base-pair reads. As for how the authors treated the data: A later analysis tallied roughly 76 million unique TCR beta chains across the 666 repertoires, and 10 million to 11 million of those chains were shared by two or more donors. Raw reads were error-corrected and collapsed into unique sequences with a nearest-neighbor algorithm that merged closely related sequences to remove PCR and sequencing errors. CDR3 sequences were aligned to IMGT reference sequences to assign V, D and J gene segments. For a sequence to be retained, a match of at least six nucleotides was required to both a V gene segment and a J gene segment. A rearrangement counted as productive if the CDR3 had no stop codons and remained in frame with V and J, and every other rearrangement counted as non-productive. CDR3 was defined according to IMGT convention as the region running from the second conserved V-encoded cysteine to the conserved J-encoded phenylalanine. The earlier analysis of a few hundred of the donors excluded sequences that lacked an unambiguous match to a single V gene segment. In an earlier analysis of approximately 500 of the donors, a V segment was called functional when productive rearrangements were above 56.7%, and segregating when the standard deviation between donors exceeded 5%. A statistical classification framework was built to diagnose cytomegalovirus status from the catalog of TCR beta chain sequences. In a later analysis, TCR nucleotide sequences were compared against IMGT/GENE-DB human TR gene sequences so that V and J genes could be assigned. In a later analysis, CDR3 sequences and most-parsimonious VDJ recombination scenarios were assigned using the TCRdist pipeline. A later analysis defined each TCR beta chain by its CDR3 amino acid sequence plus V-gene family, and excluded reads lacking a unique V-gene family. To address suspected cross-contamination and a sequencing artifact, a later analysis removed roughly 580 highly shared, low-generation-probability nucleotide sequences. In a later analysis, a clonal expansion index was calculated for each public chain from normalized within-repertoire ranks of inferred template counts. In a later analysis, generation probabilities were computed using a VDJ recombination model fitted to out-of-frame rearrangements, and the results were checked against IGoR. In a later analysis, TCR-TCR, TCR-HLA and TCR-CMV co-occurrence was scored with hypergeometric tests, and a repertoire-size bias correction was applied to TCR pairs. False discovery rates were estimated in a later analysis by permuting HLA or CMV assignments 20 times. In a later analysis, co-occurring TCRs were grouped using DBSCAN, with TCRdist sequence similarity added in when clustering inside HLA-allele-positive subsets. Repertoires with fewer than 30,000 or more than 120,000 public chains were left out of co-occurrence clustering, as were about 5 repertoires with anomalous nucleotide sharing. The table comes from immuneACCESS by way of TCRdb, which keeps in-frame sequences with V and J called. Part of the clones is missing from these tables; in studies checked, under half for an unresolved V gene and the rest for unknown reasons. D and trimming come from the DNA, and the V and J calls and clone size come from that table. The sample contains about 160,000 clones, approximately 80% of them found a single time. The top ten clonotypes cover under 8% of the sample.

The CDR3 holds 16 amino acids from the cysteine to the phenylalanine. The sequence is cut down to CDR3 DNA, 48 bases in frame from base 1. The V end loses 0 bases and the J end loses 0 bases, and a stretch of 8 bases separates them. In the germline V gene (reference sequence), CDR1 corresponds to MNHNY and CDR2 to SVGAGI. Note on this clone: Its specific antigen is unknown. No base-level quality is on record; no much larger clone is a single base apart. Other DNA sequences in the sample encode the same CDR3.

The TCR was taken from a man aged 45-60 years in good health and CMV-seropositive. Recombination joined TRBV6-6 with TRBJ2-2; the D region possibly corresponds to TRBD1 (5 bases align). The sample taken for sequencing was PBMCs. The DNA sequence reads TGTGCCAGCAGTTACTCGAGGACATCGAACACCGGGGAGCTGTTTTTT. It translates as CASSYSRTSNTGELFF.